This is a list of T cell receptor beta chains from one sample in a study of brain metastases from non-small cell lung cancer. Profiled with immunoSEQ multiplex PCR; TCRdb holds only in-frame clones, not every one. The profile shows some 700 clones, 88% of them singletons. Specimen: tumor-adjacent normal tissue. These receptors all stem from a donor aged 40 or older with non-small cell lung cancer. The CDR3 runs from the conserved cysteine through the conserved F or W. Fields, in order: J gene, V gene, D gene, clone size, CDR3 protein, CDR3 DNA. D genes are given only for firm matches. Size is omitted from some rows. Given values are once, few, many or a class for expanded clones.

j_gene: TRBJ1-2
v_gene: TRBV20-1
d_gene: NA
abundance: NA
CDR3aa: CSASGGVFYGYTF
CDR3nt: TGCAGTGCTAGTGGAGGGGTATTCTATGGCTACACCTTC

j_gene: TRBJ2-3
v_gene: TRBV12-3/TRBV12-4
d_gene: TRBD1
abundance: once
CDR3aa: CASSLGTGDTQYF
CDR3nt: TGTGCCAGCAGTTTGGGGACAGGAGATACGCAGTATTTT

j_gene: TRBJ2-1
v_gene: TRBV29-1
d_gene: TRBD2
abundance: NA
CDR3aa: CSVEGGLAEMSSYNEQFF
CDR3nt: TGCAGCGTTGAAGGGGGACTAGCGGAGATGAGCTCCTACAATGAGCAGTTCTTC

j_gene: TRBJ2-1
v_gene: TRBV7-2
d_gene: NA
abundance: NA
CDR3aa: CASSPKPNEQFF
CDR3nt: TGTGCCAGCAGCCCAAAACCTAATGAGCAATTCTTC

j_gene: TRBJ2-1
v_gene: TRBV18
d_gene: NA
abundance: NA
CDR3aa: CASSPLARNEQFF
CDR3nt: TGTGCCAGCTCACCACTGGCGAGGAATGAGCAGTTCTTC

j_gene: TRBJ1-3
v_gene: TRBV6-5
d_gene: NA
abundance: NA
CDR3aa: CASWTSGNTIYF
CDR3nt: TGTGCCAGCTGGACTTCTGGAAACACCATATATTTT

j_gene: TRBJ2-1
v_gene: TRBV10-2
d_gene: NA
abundance: large
CDR3aa: CASSEEAYNEQFF
CDR3nt: TGCGCCAGCTCGGAAGAGGCCTACAATGAGCAGTTCTTC

j_gene: TRBJ2-3
v_gene: TRBV5-1
d_gene: TRBD2
abundance: NA
CDR3aa: CASSLETSGYTDTQYF
CDR3nt: TGCGCCAGCAGCTTGGAGACTAGCGGGTACACAGATACGCAGTATTTT

j_gene: TRBJ2-7
v_gene: TRBV20-1
d_gene: NA
abundance: once
CDR3aa: CSAQTGYEQYF
CDR3nt: TGCAGTGCTCAGACAGGCTACGAGCAGTACTTC

j_gene: TRBJ2-1
v_gene: TRBV12-2
d_gene: NA
abundance: NA
CDR3aa: CASRLKFRASGRNEQFF
CDR3nt: TGTGCAAGTCGCTTAAAGTTTAGGGCCAGCGGGAGAAATGAGCAGTTCTTC

j_gene: TRBJ2-3
v_gene: TRBV5-4
d_gene: TRBD2
abundance: once
CDR3aa: CASSLGGGRADTQYF
CDR3nt: TGTGCCAGCAGCCTGGGGGGGGGAAGGGCAGATACGCAGTATTTT

j_gene: TRBJ2-3
v_gene: TRBV7-2
d_gene: TRBD2
abundance: NA
CDR3aa: CASSLDWGGDPTVTDTQYF
CDR3nt: TGTGCCAGCAGCTTAGACTGGGGGGGGGACCCCACCGTCACAGATACGCAGTATTTT

j_gene: TRBJ2-3
v_gene: TRBV29-1
d_gene: NA
abundance: NA
CDR3aa: CSAFDPLAYTQYF
CDR3nt: TGCAGCGCCTTTGACCCCCTTGCTTATACGCAGTATTTT

j_gene: TRBJ1-4
v_gene: TRBV5-6
d_gene: NA
abundance: NA
CDR3aa: CASSFDEKLFF
CDR3nt: TGTGCCAGCAGCTTTGACGAAAAACTGTTTTTT

j_gene: TRBJ2-7
v_gene: TRBV6-5
d_gene: NA
abundance: NA
CDR3aa: CASRMAAVQYF
CDR3nt: TGTGCCAGCAGAATGGCCGCCGTGCAGTACTTC

j_gene: TRBJ1-1
v_gene: TRBV7-9
d_gene: NA
abundance: NA
CDR3aa: CASSSASLNTEAFF
CDR3nt: TGTGCCAGCAGCTCCGCCAGCTTGAACACTGAAGCTTTCTTT

j_gene: TRBJ2-1
v_gene: TRBV28
d_gene: TRBD2
abundance: NA
CDR3aa: CASSFDGGYNEQFF
CDR3nt: TGTGCCAGCAGTTTTGACGGGGGGTACAATGAGCAGTTCTTC

j_gene: TRBJ2-5
v_gene: TRBV28
d_gene: NA
abundance: NA
CDR3aa: CASSSPDYFQETQYF
CDR3nt: TGTGCCAGCAGTTCTCCTGACTATTTCCAAGAGACCCAGTACTTC

j_gene: TRBJ2-1
v_gene: TRBV14
d_gene: NA
abundance: once
CDR3aa: CASSQVRDNEQFF
CDR3nt: TGTGCCAGCAGCCAAGTGCGGGACAATGAGCAGTTCTTC

j_gene: TRBJ2-1
v_gene: TRBV5-5
d_gene: NA
abundance: NA
CDR3aa: CASSLGGVLDEQFF
CDR3nt: TGTGCCAGCAGCTTAGGGGGGGTTCTCGATGAGCAGTTCTTC

j_gene: TRBJ1-6
v_gene: TRBV19
d_gene: TRBD1
abundance: NA
CDR3aa: CASTGTGGSPLHF
CDR3nt: TGTGCCAGTACCGGGACAGGGGGTTCACCCCTCCACTTT

j_gene: TRBJ2-5
v_gene: TRBV28
d_gene: NA
abundance: NA
CDR3aa: CASSWVGETQYF
CDR3nt: TGTGCCAGCAGTTGGGTTGGGGAGACCCAGTACTTC

j_gene: TRBJ2-7
v_gene: TRBV5-1
d_gene: NA
abundance: NA
CDR3aa: CASSPGGAYEQYF
CDR3nt: TGCGCCAGCAGTCCCGGCGGGGCCTACGAGCAGTACTTC

j_gene: TRBJ1-2
v_gene: TRBV30
d_gene: NA
abundance: NA
CDR3aa: CAWSAQDSNTF
CDR3nt: TGTGCCTGGAGTGCCCAAGACTCGAACACCTTC

j_gene: TRBJ2-7
v_gene: TRBV5-6
d_gene: NA
abundance: NA
CDR3aa: CASSNSLEQYF
CDR3nt: TGTGCCAGCAGCAATTCCTTGGAGCAGTACTTC

j_gene: TRBJ1-3
v_gene: TRBV28
d_gene: NA
abundance: NA
CDR3aa: CASSFAPGSGNTIYF
CDR3nt: TGTGCCAGCAGTTTCGCGCCCGGCTCTGGAAACACCATATATTTT

j_gene: TRBJ1-4
v_gene: TRBV5-6
d_gene: NA
abundance: once
CDR3aa: CASSLDEKLFF
CDR3nt: TGTGCTAGCAGCTTGGATGAAAAACTGTTTTTT

j_gene: TRBJ1-2
v_gene: TRBV5-5
d_gene: NA
abundance: NA
CDR3aa: CASSTGTPRRGYSYTF
CDR3nt: TGTGCCAGCAGCACCGGGACACCCCGCCGGGGCTATAGCTACACCTTC

j_gene: TRBJ2-7
v_gene: TRBV12-3/TRBV12-4
d_gene: NA
abundance: NA
CDR3aa: CASARRLLDEQYF
CDR3nt: TGTGCCAGCGCCCGACGGTTATTGGACGAGCAGTACTTC

j_gene: TRBJ1-2
v_gene: TRBV10-3
d_gene: TRBD1
abundance: NA
CDR3aa: CAISEKQGDGYTF
CDR3nt: TGTGCCATCAGTGAGAAACAGGGGGATGGCTACACCTTC

j_gene: TRBJ1-3
v_gene: TRBV5-4
d_gene: NA
abundance: NA
CDR3aa: CASSPTGGNTIYF
CDR3nt: TGTGCCAGCAGCCCGACGGGTGGAAACACCATATATTTT

j_gene: TRBJ2-2
v_gene: TRBV9
d_gene: NA
abundance: NA
CDR3aa: CASSVDGSGELFF
CDR3nt: TGTGCCAGCAGCGTAGATGGATCCGGGGAGCTGTTTTTT

j_gene: TRBJ1-1
v_gene: TRBV30
d_gene: NA
abundance: NA
CDR3aa: CAWSLGGYTEAFF
CDR3nt: TGTGCCTGGTCTCTCGGGGGGTACACTGAAGCTTTCTTT

j_gene: TRBJ1-1
v_gene: TRBV7-9
d_gene: NA
abundance: NA
CDR3aa: CASSSGQWTWRNTEAFF
CDR3nt: TGTGCCAGCAGCTCCGGGCAGTGGACGTGGAGAAACACTGAAGCTTTCTTT

j_gene: TRBJ2-3
v_gene: TRBV7-9
d_gene: NA
abundance: NA
CDR3aa: CASSSPSTDTQYF
CDR3nt: TGTGCCAGCAGCTCCCCTTCCACAGATACGCAGTATTTT

j_gene: TRBJ1-1
v_gene: TRBV27
d_gene: NA
abundance: once
CDR3aa: CASTLPGGEAFF
CDR3nt: TGTGCCAGCACCCTTCCGGGTGGGGAAGCTTTCTTT

j_gene: TRBJ1-5
v_gene: TRBV3-1/TRBV3-2
d_gene: TRBD1
abundance: NA
CDR3aa: CASSHGTEYSNQPQHF
CDR3nt: TGTGCCAGCAGTCATGGGACAGAGTATAGCAATCAGCCCCAGCATTTT

j_gene: TRBJ1-1
v_gene: TRBV5-4
d_gene: NA
abundance: NA
CDR3aa: CASSLSPSMNTEAFF
CDR3nt: TGTGCCAGCAGCTTGTCCCCTAGCATGAACACTGAAGCTTTCTTT

j_gene: TRBJ2-5
v_gene: TRBV6-2/TRBV6-3
d_gene: NA
abundance: NA
CDR3aa: CASSYGETQYF
CDR3nt: TGTGCCAGCAGTTACGGGGAGACCCAGTACTTC

j_gene: TRBJ2-1
v_gene: TRBV19
d_gene: NA
abundance: NA
CDR3aa: CASNRYNEQFF
CDR3nt: TGTGCCAGTAACCGCTACAATGAGCAGTTCTTC

j_gene: TRBJ1-6
v_gene: TRBV3-1/TRBV3-2
d_gene: NA
abundance: NA
CDR3aa: CASSLGAPISYHNSPLHF
CDR3nt: TGTGCCAGCAGCTTAGGGGCTCCCATTTCATACCATAATTCACCCCTCCACTTT

j_gene: TRBJ2-4
v_gene: TRBV4-1
d_gene: TRBD1
abundance: NA
CDR3aa: CASSQDKGAAKNIQYF
CDR3nt: TGCGCCAGCAGCCAAGACAAGGGGGCGGCCAAAAACATTCAGTACTTC

j_gene: TRBJ2-7
v_gene: TRBV5-6
d_gene: NA
abundance: NA
CDR3aa: CASSWGTVNEQYF
CDR3nt: TGTGCCAGCAGCTGGGGGACGGTCAACGAGCAGTACTTC

j_gene: TRBJ2-1
v_gene: TRBV29-1
d_gene: NA
abundance: NA
CDR3aa: CSVESMDQRTYNEQFF
CDR3nt: TGCAGCGTTGAATCCATGGATCAGCGGACCTACAATGAGCAGTTCTTC

j_gene: TRBJ2-3
v_gene: TRBV7-9
d_gene: TRBD2
abundance: few
CDR3aa: CASSLGASGTSRAQYF
CDR3nt: TGTGCCAGCAGCTTAGGGGCTAGCGGGACCTCCCGAGCGCAGTATTTT

j_gene: TRBJ2-1
v_gene: TRBV9
d_gene: NA
abundance: NA
CDR3aa: CASSVDVSQGSEQFF
CDR3nt: TGTGCCAGCAGCGTCGACGTTTCACAGGGTAGCGAGCAGTTCTTC

j_gene: TRBJ1-1
v_gene: TRBV7-2
d_gene: NA
abundance: NA
CDR3aa: CASSPGALNTEAFF
CDR3nt: TGTGCCAGCAGCCCAGGAGCCCTGAACACTGAAGCTTTCTTT

j_gene: TRBJ1-1
v_gene: TRBV6-1
d_gene: TRBD1
abundance: NA
CDR3aa: CASSEAGADRARAFF
CDR3nt: TGTGCCAGCAGTGAAGCAGGGGCGGACAGGGCGAGAGCTTTCTTT

j_gene: TRBJ2-1
v_gene: TRBV30
d_gene: NA
abundance: NA
CDR3aa: CAWVDNLSRQFF
CDR3nt: TGTGCCTGGGTCGATAACCTGTCGCGGCAGTTCTTC

j_gene: TRBJ1-1
v_gene: TRBV28
d_gene: NA
abundance: NA
CDR3aa: CASRTGFGTTEAFF
CDR3nt: TGTGCCAGCAGGACGGGATTCGGGACCACTGAAGCTTTCTTT

j_gene: TRBJ2-3
v_gene: TRBV27
d_gene: NA
abundance: once
CDR3aa: CASSSGLLTRGTDTQYF
CDR3nt: TGTGCCAGCAGTTCCGGGCTCCTCACAAGGGGTACAGATACGCAGTATTTT

j_gene: TRBJ2-1
v_gene: TRBV3-1/TRBV3-2
d_gene: NA
abundance: NA
CDR3aa: CASSLSAERLQFF
CDR3nt: TGTGCCAGCAGCCTCTCCGCGGAGAGATTACAGTTCTTC

j_gene: TRBJ2-7
v_gene: TRBV7-3
d_gene: NA
abundance: few
CDR3aa: CASSLLPNYEQYF
CDR3nt: TGTGCCAGCAGCTTGTTGCCAAACTACGAGCAGTACTTC